These 24 T cell receptor beta chains came from one sample sequenced in a study of blood T cell dynamics during melanoma immunotherapy. Some clones are missing from TCRdb's copy, which holds only in-frame ones; the method was immunoSEQ multiplex PCR. The sample carries under 15,000 clones, 86% recorded once. Stated time point: week 3, after first cycle of checkpoint inhibitor. The material was blood, obtained from a patient treated with checkpoint blockade. The receptors derive from a human donor with melanoma.

The chain couples TRBV27 to TRBJ2-7, with 7 bases lining up with TRBD1. The J call may not be correct, given that the DNA end is closer to TRBJ2-5. The CDR3 extends over 15 amino acids. Germline lookup yields CDR1 MNHEY and CDR2 SMNVEV (reference sequence). The CDR3 nucleotides are TGTGCCAGCAGGCGAGCCGACAGGGATGCGGAGACCCAGTACTTC. This codes for CASRRADRDAETQYF.

The J gene is TRBJ1-4, the V gene TRBV28; D perhaps matches TRBD1 (5 bases). Germline V gene data show CDR1 as MDHEN and CDR2 as SYDVKM. V lost 3 bases and J 4 bases, leaving 12 bases between the germline ends. The CDR3 is 15 residues long. CDR3 residues: CASSFGTSNNEKLFF. DNA of the CDR3: TGTGCCAGCAGTTTCGGGACGTCTAATAATGAAAAACTGTTTTTT.

The rearrangement uses TRBV28 and TRBJ2-7; D gene ambiguous. The CDR3 length is 14 residues. Trimming removed 2 bases from V and 8 bases from J, with 16 bases in between. Germline V gene lookup returns CDR1 MDHEN and CDR2 SYDVKM. The CDR3 loop is CASSLDLGQAQQYF. DNA for the CDR3: TGTGCCAGCAGTTTAGACCTGGGCCAGGCCCAGCAGTACTTC.

The chain recombines TRBV28 with TRBJ2-5; 9 bases agree with TRBD1. Trimming cost V 5 bases and J 6 bases; bases outside gene matches: 10. The CDR3 contains 15 residues. Germline V CDR1 and CDR2: MDHEN, SYDVKM. The CDR3 DNA reads as TGTGCCAGCAGTGCCCCGGGGACAGGGTTGCAGACCCAGTACTTC. It encodes CASSAPGTGLQTQYF.

This sequence joins TRBV18 and TRBJ2-1, with D perhaps matching TRBD1 or TRBD2 (5 bases each). Germline V CDR1 and CDR2: KGHSH, LQKENI. This CDR3 has 14 amino acids. Trimming removed 4 bases from V and 5 bases from J, with 12 bases in between. The CDR3 region is CASSLRQRDNEQFF. The DNA for the CDR3 is TGTGCCAGCTCACTGAGACAGAGGGACAATGAGCAGTTCTTC.

The J gene is TRBJ1-3, the V gene TRBV5-1, with 9 bases aligning to TRBD1. The CDR3 is 16 residues long. Germline lookup yields CDR1 SGHRS and CDR2 YFSETQ. Trimming removed 4 bases from V and 3 bases from J; junction bases left unmatched: 8. The CDR3 loop reads CASSPGQGLGGNTIYF. Here the CDR3 DNA reads TGCGCCAGCAGCCCCGGACAGGGGTTGGGTGGAAACACCATATATTTT.

The chain is built from TRBV6-5 and TRBJ1-2; D is unclear. The CDR3 has 13 amino acids. CDR1 MNHEY and CDR2 SVGAGI come from the germline V gene. Trimming removed 8 bases at V and 9 bases at J, with 19 bases between. Here the CDR3 reads CASSEEGLGSYTF. CDR3 coding DNA: TGTGCCAGCTCTGAGGAGGGATTGGGGAGCTACACCTTC.

V is TRBV13 and J is TRBJ2-1; 7 bases line up with TRBD2. With V trimmed by 2 bases and J by 7 bases, 5 bases remained unmatched. The CDR3 sequence is 14 residues long. Per germline, CDR1 PRHDT and CDR2 FYEKMQ (reference sequence). DNA of the CDR3: TGTGCCAGCAGCTTAAGTCGGACTAGGAATGAGCAGTTCTTC. Its protein product is CASSLSRTRNEQFF.

The chain carries TRBV7-2 and TRBJ2-3, with D possibly being TRBD1 (6 bases). CDR3 length equals 16 residues. CDR1 SGHTA and CDR2 FQGNSA come from the germline V gene. With 1 base removed from V and 1 base from J, the gap between germline ends came to 12 bases. The CDR3 is CASSLGTRGRTDTQYF. Written as DNA, the CDR3 is TGTGCCAGCAGCTTAGGCACCAGGGGACGCACAGATACGCAGTATTTT.

This clone was seen once. The chain employs TRBV11-2 and TRBJ1-1; D is possibly TRBD1 (6 bases). Deletions cut 3 bases from V and 4 bases from J, with 12 bases between. There are 14 residues in the CDR3. The germline V gene encodes CDR1 SGHAT and CDR2 FQNNGV. CDR3 sequence reads: CASSLMGAPTEAFF. CDR3 nucleotide sequence: TGTGCCAGCAGCTTGATGGGGGCGCCCACTGAAGCTTTCTTT.

The J gene is TRBJ2-7, the V gene TRBV19, with a weak D call TRBD1 (5 bases). Germline V gene lookup returns CDR1 LNHDA and CDR2 SQIVND (reference sequence). This CDR3 has 16 amino acids. Trimming shortened V by 3 bases and J by 2 bases, and 17 bases separated the two germline ends. The CDR3 is CASSMSDTIWPYEQYF. CDR3 nucleotides: TGTGCCAGTAGTATGTCGGACACCATTTGGCCCTACGAGCAGTACTTC.

This clone was found once. The V gene is TRBV9, the J gene TRBJ2-2; D might be TRBD2 (6 bases). Trimming took 5 bases from V and 5 from J, leaving 10 bases between them. CDR1 is SGDLS and CDR2 is YYNGEE in the germline V gene. This CDR3 spans 13 amino acids. The CDR3 protein is CASRDGRTGELFF. In DNA form, the CDR3 reads TGTGCCAGCAGAGACGGGAGAACCGGGGAGCTGTTTTTT.

The chain carries TRBV19 and TRBJ1-6; D remains unclear. The V end was cut by 6 bases, the J end by 0 bases, with 9 bases between. The CDR3 is 15 amino acids. The germline gives CDR1 LNHDA, CDR2 SQIVND (reference sequence). CDR3 region: CASSTVFSYNSPLHF. The CDR3 bases are TGTGCCAGTAGCACAGTATTCTCCTATAATTCACCCCTCCACTTT.

The genes are TRBV25-1 and TRBJ1-6; no firm D call. Trimming pared 1 base from V and 10 bases from J, leaving 8 bases between. CDR1 MGHDK and CDR2 SYGVNS come from the germline V gene. The CDR3 consists of 13 residues. CDR3 DNA sequence: TGTGCCAGCAGTGAATTTGAGGGCTCACCCCTCCACTTT. Its translation: CASSEFEGSPLHF.

This chain links TRBV28 with TRBJ2-4; TRBD2 matches 10 bases. J lost 8 bases, V lost 6 bases, and 13 bases had no gene match. Germline values: CDR1 MDHEN, CDR2 SYDVKM. The CDR3 is made up of 16 amino acids. The CDR3 bases are TGTGCCAGCAGGCCGCCGGGTAGCGGGAGGTCGGACATTCAGTACTTC. Its protein is CASRPPGSGRSDIQYF.

V gene TRBV6-7 combines with J gene TRBJ1-3, with D possibly matching TRBD1 (5 bases). TRBV6-7 is marked as an open reading frame, function uncertain. The CDR3 length is 14 residues. The ends were cut back, 10 bases at V and 0 bases at J, with 13 bases in the middle. The CDR3 loop reads CANEGLPSGNTIYF. DNA of the CDR3: TGTGCCAACGAGGGACTCCCCTCTGGAAACACCATATATTTT.

In this sample, this clone turned up a few times. This chain links TRBV6-4 with TRBJ2-3; possibly TRBD1 for D (6 bases). V was pared by 0 bases and J by 2 bases, with 9 bases between. Germline CDR1 is MRHNA and CDR2 is SNTAGT. This CDR3 comprises 15 residues. The CDR3 loop reads CASSDSGQITDTQYF. The CDR3 bases are TGTGCCAGCAGTGACTCGGGACAAATCACAGATACGCAGTATTTT.

The rearrangement joins TRBV18 to TRBJ2-5; D gene uncertain. The CDR3 runs 13 residues. Deletions cut 6 bases from V and 5 bases from J, with 13 bases between. CDR1 and CDR2 (germline): KGHSH, LQKENI. As DNA, the CDR3 is TGTGCCAGCTCCCCGACCGCCTCGGAGACCCAGTACTTC. Amino acids: CASSPTASETQYF.

This clone was detected only once. The chain uses TRBV5-4 and TRBJ1-2, with 7 positions matching TRBD1. V trimming: 1 base; J trimming: 8 bases; junction bases outside the gene matches: 14. In germline, CDR1 is SGHNT, CDR2 YYREEE (reference sequence). The CDR3 totals 16 residues. This CDR3 is CASSLPHEGAVTGYTF. CDR3 DNA: TGTGCCAGCAGCTTGCCTCATGAGGGGGCCGTTACAGGCTACACCTTC.

The chain couples TRBV29-1 to TRBJ2-4, with no clear D. Per germline, CDR1 SQVTM and CDR2 ANQGSEA. Trimming pared 2 bases from V and 6 bases from J, leaving 5 bases between. CDR3 length equals 11 residues. This CDR3 is CSVETVNIQYF. The CDR3 DNA reads as TGCAGCGTTGAAACCGTAAACATTCAGTACTTC.

The gene calls are TRBV30 and TRBJ2-7; D uncertain. The CDR3 contains 12 residues. V lost 0 bases to trimming and J lost 6 bases, with 9 bases between them. Germline V gene data show CDR1 as GTSNPN and CDR2 as SVGIG (reference sequence). The CDR3: CAWSVSRLEQYF. The CDR3, as DNA: TGTGCCTGGAGTGTGTCCCGTCTCGAGCAGTACTTC. The full variable domain, rest sourced from reference TRBV30 and TRBJ2-7, is SQTIHQWPATLVQPVGSPLSLECTVEGTSNPNLYWYRQAAGRGLQLLFYSVGIGQISSEVPQNLSASRPQDRQFILSSKKLLLSDSGFYLCAWSVSRLEQYFGPGTRLTVT.

This clone was picked up one time. The gene calls are TRBV27 and TRBJ2-3; D could derive from TRBD1 or TRBD2 (5 bases each). Trimming left V 4 bases short and J 5 bases short, with 13 bases between. Germline lookup yields CDR1 MNHEY and CDR2 SMNVEV (reference sequence). This CDR3 contains 14 residues. The CDR3 is CASSWGTARDTQYF. The CDR3 nucleotides read TGTGCCAGCAGTTGGGGGACCGCACGAGATACGCAGTATTTT.

The V and J genes are TRBV30 and TRBJ1-6; D not certain. Germline values: CDR1 GTSNPN, CDR2 SVGIG (reference sequence). V was shortened by 2 bases and J by 13 bases, with 12 bases between the two germline ends. The CDR3 is 12 amino acids. CDR3 sequence reads: CAWSPTKSPLHF. For the CDR3, the DNA is TGTGCCTGGAGTCCAACTAAGTCTCCCCTCCACTTT.

V usage is TRBV7-6 and J usage is TRBJ2-1; D gene ambiguous. Germline loops: CDR1 SGHVS, CDR2 FNYEAQ. The CDR3 runs 11 residues. The V end lost 3 bases, the J end lost 5 bases, and 2 bases lay between the germline ends. CDR3 nucleotide sequence: TGTGCCAGCAGCTTCCACAATGAGCAGTTCTTC. Translating gives CASSFHNEQFF.